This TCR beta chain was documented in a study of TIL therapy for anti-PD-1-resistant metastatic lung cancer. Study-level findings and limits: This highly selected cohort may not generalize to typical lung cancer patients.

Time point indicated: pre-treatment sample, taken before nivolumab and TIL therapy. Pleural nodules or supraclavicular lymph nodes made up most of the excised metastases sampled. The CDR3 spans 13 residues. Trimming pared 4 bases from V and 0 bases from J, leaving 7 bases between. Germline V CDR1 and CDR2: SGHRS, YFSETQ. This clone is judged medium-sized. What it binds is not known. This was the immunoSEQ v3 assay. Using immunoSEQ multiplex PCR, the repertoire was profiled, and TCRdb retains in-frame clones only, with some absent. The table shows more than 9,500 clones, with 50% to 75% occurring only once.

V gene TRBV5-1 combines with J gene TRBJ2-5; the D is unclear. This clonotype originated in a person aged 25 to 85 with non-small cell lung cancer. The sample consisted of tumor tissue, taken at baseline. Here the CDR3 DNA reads TGCGCCAGCAGCGGAGTGTACCAAGAGACCCAGTACTTC. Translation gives CASSGVYQETQYF.